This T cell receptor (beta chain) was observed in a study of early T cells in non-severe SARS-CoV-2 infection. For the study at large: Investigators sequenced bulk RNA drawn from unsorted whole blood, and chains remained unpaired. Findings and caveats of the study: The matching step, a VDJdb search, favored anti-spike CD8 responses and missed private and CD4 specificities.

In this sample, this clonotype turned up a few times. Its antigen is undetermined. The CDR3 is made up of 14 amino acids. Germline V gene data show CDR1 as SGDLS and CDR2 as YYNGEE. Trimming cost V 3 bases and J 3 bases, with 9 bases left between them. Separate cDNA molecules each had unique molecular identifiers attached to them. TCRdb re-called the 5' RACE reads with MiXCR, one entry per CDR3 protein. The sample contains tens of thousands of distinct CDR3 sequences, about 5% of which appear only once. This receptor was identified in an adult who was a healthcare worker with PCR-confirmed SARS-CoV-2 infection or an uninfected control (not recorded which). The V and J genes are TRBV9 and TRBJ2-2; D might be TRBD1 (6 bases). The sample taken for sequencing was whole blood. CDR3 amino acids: CASSEGTHTGELFF. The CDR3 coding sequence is TGTGCCAGCAGCGAGGGGACACACACCGGGGAGCTGTTTTTT.